What follows describes a single T cell receptor beta chain. Sequenced by immunoSEQ multiplex PCR; TCRdb stores in-frame clones only, minus some. The profile shows 200,000 to 250,000 clones, around 84% of them singletons. These data originate in a study of blood T cell repertoires in COVID-19. Overall study context: Donors in the United States, Italy and Spain gave samples during acute or convalescent COVID-19. Sources were T cells, B-cell-depleted T cells, or PBMCs; the material itself was cDNA or gDNA.

This CDR3 has 15 amino acids. J lost 6 bases, V lost 2 bases, and 2 bases had no gene match. From germline, CDR1 is SEHNR and CDR2 FQNEAQ (reference sequence). The origin of this receptor is a man at least 80 years old with acute or convalescent COVID-19. Sample: peripheral blood. The chain carries TRBV7-9 and TRBJ2-3; TRBD2 matches 13 bases. The DNA of the CDR3 is TGTGCCAGCAGCTTAACGACTAGCGGGAGGGATACGCAGTATTTT. The encoded protein is CASSLTTSGRDTQYF.